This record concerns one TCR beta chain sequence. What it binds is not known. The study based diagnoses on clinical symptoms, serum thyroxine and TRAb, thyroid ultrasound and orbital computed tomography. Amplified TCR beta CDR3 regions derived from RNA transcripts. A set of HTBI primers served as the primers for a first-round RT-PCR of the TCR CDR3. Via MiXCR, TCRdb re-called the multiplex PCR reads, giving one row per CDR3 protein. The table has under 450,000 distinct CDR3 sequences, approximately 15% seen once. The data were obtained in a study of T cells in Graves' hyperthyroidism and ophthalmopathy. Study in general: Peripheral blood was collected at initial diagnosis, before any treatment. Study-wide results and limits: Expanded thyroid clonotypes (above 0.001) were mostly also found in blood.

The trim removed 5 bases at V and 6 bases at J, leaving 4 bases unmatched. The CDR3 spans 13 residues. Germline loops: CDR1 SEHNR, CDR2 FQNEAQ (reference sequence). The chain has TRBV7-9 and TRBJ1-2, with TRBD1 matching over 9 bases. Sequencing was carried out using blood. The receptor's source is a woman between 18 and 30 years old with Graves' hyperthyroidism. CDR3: CASSDRDRDGYTF. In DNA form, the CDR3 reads TGTGCCAGCAGCGACCGGGACAGGGATGGCTACACCTTC.